This TCR beta chain is drawn from a study of cytomegalovirus exposure and HLA in healthy donors. Study results and limitations: In a later analysis, at a false discovery rate of 0.05, roughly 17,000 TCR beta sequences were associated with HLA alleles. An assumption of roughly uniform sequencing depth across donors underlay the presence/absence analyses.

CDR1 SGHAT and CDR2 FQNNGV come from the germline V gene. The CDR3 totals 19 residues. V lost 6 bases, J lost 4 bases, and 16 bases stayed unmatched. Note on this clone: Its antigen is unknown.

In the PCR, 60 Vbeta and 13 Jbeta primers were used. Assay: immunoSEQ multiplex PCR; the TCRdb copy retains only in-frame clones and omits some. Altogether about 140,000 clones are present, over 60% being singletons, with the ten largest covering less than 2%. The origin of this receptor is a man aged 35 to 55 in good health and CMV-seronegative. Sequenced input: PBMCs. The rearrangement uses TRBV11-2 and TRBJ2-3; 13 positions agree with TRBD2. CDR3 sequence (DNA): TGTGCCAGCAGGGTATTAGGGGGAGGACTAGCGGGAGATCCAGATACGCAGTATTTT. The encoded protein is CASRVLGGGLAGDPDTQYF.